The present TCR beta chain was sequenced within a study of T cell repertoires in cytomegalovirus infection. Study information: Public TCR beta signature analysis indicated the presence of both CMV infection and matching HLA type.

In regard to this clonotype: No antigen is known for it.

The CDR3 has 13 residues. Germline trimming cut 1 base from V and 6 bases from J; bases unmatched to any gene: 2. TCRdb passed the reads through MiXCR, listing each CDR3 protein once. This sample carries about a million distinct CDR3 sequences, roughly 31% of them seen once, and the ten largest clones take more than 13%. The sample was cultured CD8+ T cells from PBMCs, taken from culture after CMV antigen stimulation. The chain links TRBV12-3 or TRBV12-4 to TRBJ1-2; 7 nucleotides agree with TRBD1. The origin of this receptor is a human donor in good health (CMV status not recorded). Some clones in this sample may be carry-over from other donors' samples. CDR3: CASSLVGQDGYTF. The CDR3 nucleotides are TGTGCCAGCAGTTTAGTCGGACAGGATGGCTACACCTTC.